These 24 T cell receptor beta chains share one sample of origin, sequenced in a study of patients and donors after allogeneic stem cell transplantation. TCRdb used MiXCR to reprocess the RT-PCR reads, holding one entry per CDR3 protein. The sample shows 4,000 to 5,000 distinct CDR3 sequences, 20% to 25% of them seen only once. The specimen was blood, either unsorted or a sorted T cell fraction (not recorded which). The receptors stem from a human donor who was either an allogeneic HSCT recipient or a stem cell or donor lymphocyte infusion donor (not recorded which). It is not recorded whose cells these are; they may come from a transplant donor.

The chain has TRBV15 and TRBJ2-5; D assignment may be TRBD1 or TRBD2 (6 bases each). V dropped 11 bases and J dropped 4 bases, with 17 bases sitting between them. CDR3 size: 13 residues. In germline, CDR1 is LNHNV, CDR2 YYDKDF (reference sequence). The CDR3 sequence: CAAAEGGLETQYF. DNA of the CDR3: TGTGCCGCCGCAGAGGGGGGACTAGAGACCCAGTACTTC.

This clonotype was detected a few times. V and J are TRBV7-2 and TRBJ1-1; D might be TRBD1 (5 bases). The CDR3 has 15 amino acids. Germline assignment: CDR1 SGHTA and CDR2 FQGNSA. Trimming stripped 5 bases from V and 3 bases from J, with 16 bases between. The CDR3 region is CASSLAGVGDTEAFF. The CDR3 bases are TGTGCCAGCAGCCTGGCGGGGGTTGGGGACACTGAAGCTTTCTTT.

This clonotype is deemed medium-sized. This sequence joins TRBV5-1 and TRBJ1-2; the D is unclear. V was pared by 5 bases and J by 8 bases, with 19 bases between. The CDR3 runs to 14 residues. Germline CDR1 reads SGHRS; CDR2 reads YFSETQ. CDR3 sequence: CASSPDTSVSGYTF. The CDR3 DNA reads TGCGCCAGCAGTCCCGACACTTCGGTGAGCGGCTACACCTTC.

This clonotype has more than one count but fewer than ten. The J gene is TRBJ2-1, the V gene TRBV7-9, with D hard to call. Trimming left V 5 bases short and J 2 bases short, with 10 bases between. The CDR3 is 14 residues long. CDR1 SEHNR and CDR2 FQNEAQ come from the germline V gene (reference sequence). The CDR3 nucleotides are TGTGCCAGCAGCACAGACCAAGCCTACAATGAGCAGTTCTTC. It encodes CASSTDQAYNEQFF.

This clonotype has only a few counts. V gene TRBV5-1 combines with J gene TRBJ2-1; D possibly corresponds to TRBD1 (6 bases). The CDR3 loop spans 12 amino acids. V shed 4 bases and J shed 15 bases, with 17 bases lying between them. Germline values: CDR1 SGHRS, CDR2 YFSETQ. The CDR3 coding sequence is TGCGCCAGCAGCAACCTACAGGGCACGGGGTTCTTC. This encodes CASSNLQGTGFF.

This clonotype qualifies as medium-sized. The DNA for the CDR3 is TGTGCCACCAGCAGAGGCCCACTCCAGGAGCAGTTCTTC. It encodes CATSRGPLQEQFF. The chain links TRBV15 to TRBJ2-1; D remains ambiguous. The CDR3 is 13 residues long. CDR1 LNHNV and CDR2 YYDKDF come from the germline V gene (reference sequence). V shed 1 base and J shed 10 bases, with 11 bases lying between them.

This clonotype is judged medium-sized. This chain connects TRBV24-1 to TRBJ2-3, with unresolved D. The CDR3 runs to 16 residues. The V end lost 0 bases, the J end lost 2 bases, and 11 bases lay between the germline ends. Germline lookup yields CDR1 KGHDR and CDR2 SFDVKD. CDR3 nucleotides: TGTGCCACCAGTGATTTGAGGCAGAGCTTCACAGATACGCAGTATTTT. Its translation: CATSDLRQSFTDTQYF.

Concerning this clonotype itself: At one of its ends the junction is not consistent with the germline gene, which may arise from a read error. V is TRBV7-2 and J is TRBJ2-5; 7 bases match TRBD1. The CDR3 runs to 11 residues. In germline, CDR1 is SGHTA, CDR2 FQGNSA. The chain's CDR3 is CASSLSRDSHF. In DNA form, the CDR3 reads TGTGCCAGCAGCTTATCAAGGGACAGTCACTTC.

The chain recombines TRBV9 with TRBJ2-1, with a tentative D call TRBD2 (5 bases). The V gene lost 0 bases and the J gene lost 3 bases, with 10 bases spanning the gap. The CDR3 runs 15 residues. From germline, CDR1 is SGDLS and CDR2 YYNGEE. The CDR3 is CASSVAPSSYNEQFF. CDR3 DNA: TGTGCCAGCAGCGTAGCACCTAGCAGCTACAATGAGCAGTTCTTC. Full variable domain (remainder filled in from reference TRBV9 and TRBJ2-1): DSGVTQTPKHLITATGQRVTLRCSPRSGDLSVYWYQQSLDQGLQFLIQYYNGEERAKGNILERFSAQQFPDLHSELNLSSLELGDSALYFCASSVAPSSYNEQFFGPGTRLTVL.

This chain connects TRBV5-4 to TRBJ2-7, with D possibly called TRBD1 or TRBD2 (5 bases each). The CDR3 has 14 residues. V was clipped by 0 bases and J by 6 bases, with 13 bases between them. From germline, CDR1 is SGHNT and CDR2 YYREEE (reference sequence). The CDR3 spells CASSLAGTGTEQYF. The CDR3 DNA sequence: TGTGCCAGCAGCTTGGCCGGGACGGGAACCGAGCAGTACTTC.

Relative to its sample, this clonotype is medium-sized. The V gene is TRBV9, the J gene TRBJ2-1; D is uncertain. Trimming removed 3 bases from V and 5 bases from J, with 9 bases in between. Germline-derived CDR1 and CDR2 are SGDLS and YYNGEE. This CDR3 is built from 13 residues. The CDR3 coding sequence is TGTGCCAGCAGCGCCAATCCAGACAATGAGCAGTTCTTC. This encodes CASSANPDNEQFF.

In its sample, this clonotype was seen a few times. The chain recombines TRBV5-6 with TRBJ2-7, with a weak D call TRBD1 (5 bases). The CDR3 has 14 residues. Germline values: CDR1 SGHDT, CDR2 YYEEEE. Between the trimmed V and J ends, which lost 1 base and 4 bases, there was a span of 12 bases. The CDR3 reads CASSLNGHLYEQYV. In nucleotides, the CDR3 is TGTGCCAGCAGCTTGAACGGACACCTTTACGAGCAGTACGTC.

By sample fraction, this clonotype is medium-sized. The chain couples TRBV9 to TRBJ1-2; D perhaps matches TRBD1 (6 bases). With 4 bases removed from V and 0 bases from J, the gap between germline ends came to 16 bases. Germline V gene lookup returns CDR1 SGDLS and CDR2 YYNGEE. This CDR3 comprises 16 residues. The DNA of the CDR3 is TGTGCCAGCAGCCGGGGGGCTTTAATTACTAACTATGGCTACACCTTC. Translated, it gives CASSRGALITNYGYTF.

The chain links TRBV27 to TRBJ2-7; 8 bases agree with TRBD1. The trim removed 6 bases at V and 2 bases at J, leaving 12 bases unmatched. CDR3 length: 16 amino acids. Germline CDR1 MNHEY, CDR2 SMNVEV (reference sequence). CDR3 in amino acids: CASRDITGGLPYEQYF. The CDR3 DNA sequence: TGTGCCAGCAGAGATATTACAGGGGGGCTTCCCTACGAGCAGTACTTC.

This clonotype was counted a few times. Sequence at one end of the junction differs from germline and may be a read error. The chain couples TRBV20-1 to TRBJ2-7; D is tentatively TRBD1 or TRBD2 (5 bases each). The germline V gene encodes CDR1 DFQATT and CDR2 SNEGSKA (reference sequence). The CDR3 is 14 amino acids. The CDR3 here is CSARGTAENYEQYF. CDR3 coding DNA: TGCAGTGCGAGAGGGACCGCCGAGAACTACGAGCAGTACTTC.

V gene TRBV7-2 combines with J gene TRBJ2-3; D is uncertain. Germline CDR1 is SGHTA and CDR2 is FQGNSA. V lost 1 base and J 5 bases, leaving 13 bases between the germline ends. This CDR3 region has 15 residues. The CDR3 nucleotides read TGTGCCAGCAGCTTAGTGGTGGGTTTGGGAGATACGCAGTATTTT. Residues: CASSLVVGLGDTQYF.

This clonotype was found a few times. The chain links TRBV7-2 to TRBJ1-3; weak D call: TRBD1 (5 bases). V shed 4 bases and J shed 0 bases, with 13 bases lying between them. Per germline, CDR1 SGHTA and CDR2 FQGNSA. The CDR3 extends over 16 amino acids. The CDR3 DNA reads TGTGCCAGCAGCTCCTGGCGGACAAGCTCTGGAAACACCATATATTTT. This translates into CASSSWRTSSGNTIYF.

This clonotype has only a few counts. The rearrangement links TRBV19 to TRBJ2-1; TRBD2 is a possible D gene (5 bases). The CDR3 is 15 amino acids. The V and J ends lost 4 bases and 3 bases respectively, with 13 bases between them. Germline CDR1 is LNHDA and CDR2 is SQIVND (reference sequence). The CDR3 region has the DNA TGTGCCAGTAGTACCATGCAGGAGGTCTACAATGAGCAGTTCTTC. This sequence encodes CASSTMQEVYNEQFF.

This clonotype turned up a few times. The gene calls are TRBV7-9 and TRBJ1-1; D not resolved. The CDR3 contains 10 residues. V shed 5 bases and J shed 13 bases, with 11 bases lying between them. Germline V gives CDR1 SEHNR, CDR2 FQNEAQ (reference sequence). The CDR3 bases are TGTGCCAGCAGCCGCCGGGTGGTTTTCTTT. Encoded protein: CASSRRVVFF.

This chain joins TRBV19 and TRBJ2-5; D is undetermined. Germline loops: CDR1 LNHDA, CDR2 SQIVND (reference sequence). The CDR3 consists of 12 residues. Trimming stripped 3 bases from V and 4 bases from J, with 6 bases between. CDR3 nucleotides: TGTGCCAGTAGTATGGGCCCAGAGACCCAGTACTTC. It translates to CASSMGPETQYF.

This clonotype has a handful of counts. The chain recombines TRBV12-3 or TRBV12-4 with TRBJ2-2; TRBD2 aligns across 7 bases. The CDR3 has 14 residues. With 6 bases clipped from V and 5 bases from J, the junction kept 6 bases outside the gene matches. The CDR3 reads CASRATAGTGELFF. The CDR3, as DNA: TGTGCCAGCAGAGCCACAGCGGGGACCGGGGAGCTGTTTTTT.

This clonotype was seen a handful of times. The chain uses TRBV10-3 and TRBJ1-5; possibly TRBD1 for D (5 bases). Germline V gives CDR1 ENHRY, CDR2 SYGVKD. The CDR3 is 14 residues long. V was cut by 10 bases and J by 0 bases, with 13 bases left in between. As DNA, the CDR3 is TGTGCCACCTCTTTTGGGGCTAGCAATCAGCCCCAGCATTTT. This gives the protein CATSFGASNQPQHF.

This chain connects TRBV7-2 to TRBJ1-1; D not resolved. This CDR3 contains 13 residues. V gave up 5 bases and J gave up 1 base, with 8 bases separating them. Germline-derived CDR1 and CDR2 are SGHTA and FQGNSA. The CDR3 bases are TGTGCCAGCAGCCCTGACACGAACACTGAAGCTTTCTTT. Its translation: CASSPDTNTEAFF.

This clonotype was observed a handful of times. Here the CDR3 DNA reads TGCGCCAGCAGCCTGGGCCCCACAGGAACTGGAAACACCATATATTTT. It specifies CASSLGPTGTGNTIYF. The gene calls are TRBV5-1 and TRBJ1-3; TRBD1 might be the D (5 bases). Trimming cost V 4 bases and J 2 bases, with 16 bases left between them. The V gene's germline CDR1 is SGHRS and CDR2 YFSETQ. CDR3 length: 16 residues.